This T cell receptor beta chain was recorded in a study of CD8+CD57+ T cells in acquired aplastic anemia. This clonotype was counted between two and nine times. The CDR3 length is 14 residues. V shed 5 bases and J 2 bases; nucleotides not matched to a gene: 5. Germline CDR1 SGHVS, CDR2 FNYEAQ. Genomic DNA provided the template from which TCR beta VDJ and CDR3 profiles were obtained. From the reads, TCRdb called clonotypes with MiXCR, one entry per CDR3 protein. The table lists around 200,000 distinct CDR3 sequences, roughly 55% of them singletons, with 25% to 35% in the top ten. What was sequenced was sorted CD4+, CD8+, or CD8+CD57+ T cells (not recorded which) from PBMCs. The source is a human donor in good health. The chain is built from TRBV7-6 and TRBJ2-7; TRBD2 matches 8 bases. The CDR3: CASSRGTSTYEQYF. In DNA, the CDR3 is TGTGCCAGCAGCCGGGGGACTAGTACCTACGAGCAGTACTTC.